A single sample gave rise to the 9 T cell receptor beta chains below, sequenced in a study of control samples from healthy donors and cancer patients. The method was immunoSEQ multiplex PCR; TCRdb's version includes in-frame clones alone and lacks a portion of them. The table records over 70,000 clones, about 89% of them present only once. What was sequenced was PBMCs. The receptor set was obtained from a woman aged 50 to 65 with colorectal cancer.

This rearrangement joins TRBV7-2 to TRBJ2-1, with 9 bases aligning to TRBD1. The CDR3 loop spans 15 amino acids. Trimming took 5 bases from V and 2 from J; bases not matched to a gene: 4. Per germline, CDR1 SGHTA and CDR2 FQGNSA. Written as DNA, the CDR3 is TGTGCCAGCAGCACAGACAGGGGGACCTACAATGAGCAGTTCTTC. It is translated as CASSTDRGTYNEQFF. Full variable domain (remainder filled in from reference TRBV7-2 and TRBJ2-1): GAGVSQSPSNKVTEKGKDVELRCDPISGHTALYWYRQSLGQGLEFLIYFQGNSAPDKSGLPSDRFSAERTGGSVSTLTIQRTQQEDSAVYLCASSTDRGTYNEQFFGPGTRLTVL.

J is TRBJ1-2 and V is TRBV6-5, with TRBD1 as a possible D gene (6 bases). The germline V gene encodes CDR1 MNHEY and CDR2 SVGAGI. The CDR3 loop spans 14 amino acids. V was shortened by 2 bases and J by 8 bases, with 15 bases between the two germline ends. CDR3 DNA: TGTGCCAGCAGTTACGAACCAGGGGCATCGGGCTACACCTTC. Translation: CASSYEPGASGYTF.

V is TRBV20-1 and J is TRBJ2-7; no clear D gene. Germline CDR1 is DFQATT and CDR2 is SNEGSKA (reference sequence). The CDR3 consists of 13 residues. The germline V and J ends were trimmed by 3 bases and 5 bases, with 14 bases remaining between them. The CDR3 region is CSASRGERDEQYV. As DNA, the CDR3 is TGCAGTGCTAGTCGTGGGGAAAGGGACGAGCAGTACGTC.

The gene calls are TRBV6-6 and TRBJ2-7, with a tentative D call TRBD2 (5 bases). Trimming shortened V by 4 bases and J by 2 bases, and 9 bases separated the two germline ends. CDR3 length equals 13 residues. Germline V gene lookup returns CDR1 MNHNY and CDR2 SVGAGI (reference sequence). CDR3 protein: CASSSPGTYEQYV. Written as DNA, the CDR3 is TGTGCCAGCAGTTCCCCGGGGACCTACGAGCAGTACGTC.

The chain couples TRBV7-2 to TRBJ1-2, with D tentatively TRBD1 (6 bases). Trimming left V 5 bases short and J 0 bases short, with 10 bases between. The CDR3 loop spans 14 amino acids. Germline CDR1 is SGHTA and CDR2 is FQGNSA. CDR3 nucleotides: TGTGCCAGCAGCCCTACAGGGACTAACTATGGCTACACCTTC. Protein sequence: CASSPTGTNYGYTF. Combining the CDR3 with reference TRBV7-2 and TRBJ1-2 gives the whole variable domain GAGVSQSPSNKVTEKGKDVELRCDPISGHTALYWYRQSLGQGLEFLIYFQGNSAPDKSGLPSDRFSAERTGGSVSTLTIQRTQQEDSAVYLCASSPTGTNYGYTFGSGTRLTVV.

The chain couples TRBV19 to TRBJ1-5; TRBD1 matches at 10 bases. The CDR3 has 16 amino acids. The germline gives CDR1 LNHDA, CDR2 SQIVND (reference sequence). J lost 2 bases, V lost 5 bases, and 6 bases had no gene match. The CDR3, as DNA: TGTGCCAGTAGTGTCGACAGGGGGCCGGGCAATCAGCCCCAGCATTTT. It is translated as CASSVDRGPGNQPQHF.

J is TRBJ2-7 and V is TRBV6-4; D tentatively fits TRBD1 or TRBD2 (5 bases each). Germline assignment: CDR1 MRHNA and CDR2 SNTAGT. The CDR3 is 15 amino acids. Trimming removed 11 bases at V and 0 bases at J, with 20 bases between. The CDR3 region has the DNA TGTGCCGGGGGTTCGCTTGAGCTCCGCTCCTACGAGCAGTACGTC. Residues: CAGGSLELRSYEQYV.

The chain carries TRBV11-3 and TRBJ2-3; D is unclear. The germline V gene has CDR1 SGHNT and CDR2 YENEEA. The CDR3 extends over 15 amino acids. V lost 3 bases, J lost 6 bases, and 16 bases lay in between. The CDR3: CASSFGLASTDTQYF. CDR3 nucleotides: TGTGCCAGCAGCTTCGGGTTGGCTAGTACCGATACGCAGTATTTT.

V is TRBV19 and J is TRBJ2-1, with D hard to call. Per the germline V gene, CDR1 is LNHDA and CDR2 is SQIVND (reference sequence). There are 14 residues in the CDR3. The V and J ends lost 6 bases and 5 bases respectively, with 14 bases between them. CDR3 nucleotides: TGTGCCAGTAGCCCCTCCCAAGGAAACAATGAGCAGTTCTTC. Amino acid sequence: CASSPSQGNNEQFF.